The next 16 T cell receptor beta chains were all read from a single sample in a study of regulatory T cells in long-lasting Graves disease. Sequencing libraries for TCR beta were prepared with iRepertoire HTBI primers and Arm-PCR of CDR3 regions. TCRdb re-called the multiplex PCR reads with MiXCR, one entry per CDR3 protein. The table shows more than 350,000 distinct CDR3 sequences, with 21% occurring only once. Documented time point: persistent/refractory GD, antithyroid drugs over 5 years with positive TRAb. RNA extracted from PBMCs served as the sequencing template. This sample comprised peripheral blood mononuclear cells (PBMCs), obtained when the disease was refractory, from a patient treated with antithyroid drugs. The receptors shown here come from a female donor with Graves disease.

The V and J genes are TRBV10-3 and TRBJ1-2, with a possible D match to TRBD1 (5 bases). The CDR3 covers 15 residues. The germline V and J ends were trimmed by 0 bases and 4 bases, with 12 bases remaining between them. Germline V CDR1 and CDR2: ENHRY, SYGVKD. The CDR3 loop reads CAISESIGVGYGYTF. Here the CDR3 DNA reads TGTGCCATCAGTGAGTCGATAGGGGTGGGCTATGGCTACACCTTC.

The chain has TRBV20-1 and TRBJ2-3; 10 bases are shared with TRBD2. The trim removed 0 bases at V and 6 bases at J, leaving 3 bases unmatched. The germline V gene has CDR1 DFQATT and CDR2 SNEGSKA (reference sequence). The CDR3 loop spans 14 amino acids. DNA of the CDR3: TGCAGTGCTAGAGAAGCTAGCGGGAGTGATACGCAGTATTTT. Translating it yields CSAREASGSDTQYF.

The rearrangement uses TRBV5-1 and TRBJ2-1, with 8 nucleotides matching TRBD1. CDR3 length equals 16 residues. With 4 bases clipped from V and 3 bases from J, the junction kept 9 bases outside the gene matches. Germline V CDR1 and CDR2: SGHRS, YFSETQ. As DNA, the CDR3 is TGCGCCAGCAGCGACCCCACAGGGGGTGACTACAATGAGCAGTTCTTC. Translated, it gives CASSDPTGGDYNEQFF.

The chain combines TRBV27 with TRBJ1-1; no firm D call. This CDR3 is built from 14 residues. CDR1 is MNHEY, CDR2 SMNVEV, per germline (reference sequence). Trimming took 6 bases from V and 4 from J, leaving 15 bases between them. The CDR3 region is CASRPRRAPTEAFF. The CDR3, as DNA: TGTGCCAGCAGACCCCGACGGGCCCCCACTGAAGCTTTCTTT.

This clonotype was recorded at least ten times. This rearrangement joins TRBV2 to TRBJ2-7; tentatively, D is TRBD2 (5 bases). Trimming removed 4 bases from V and 1 base from J, with 8 bases in between. There are 13 residues in the CDR3. From germline, CDR1 is SNHLY and CDR2 FYNNEI. CDR3 sequence (DNA): TGTGCCAGCAGTGTGCTAGCTTCCTACGAGCAGTACTTC. Translation: CASSVLASYEQYF.

The chain carries TRBV29-1 and TRBJ1-2; TRBD1 matches at 10 bases. CDR1 is SQVTM and CDR2 is ANQGSEA in the germline V gene. CDR3 length: 13 residues. V lost 1 base, J lost 7 bases, and 3 bases stayed unmatched. This CDR3 reads CSVEGQGAGGYTF. CDR3 coding DNA: TGCAGCGTTGAAGGACAGGGGGCCGGTGGCTACACCTTC.

This clonotype was found many times. V usage is TRBV28 and J usage is TRBJ1-1, with D uncertain. CDR3 length: 12 residues. Trimming took 5 bases from V and 4 from J, leaving 8 bases between them. The germline V gene encodes CDR1 MDHEN and CDR2 SYDVKM. Here the CDR3 reads CASSMLPTEAFF. Here the CDR3 DNA reads TGTGCCAGCAGTATGCTACCCACTGAAGCTTTCTTT.

This clonotype was detected ten times or more. The rearrangement joins TRBV28 to TRBJ2-2, with D hard to call. The CDR3 length is 13 residues. The V end lost 3 bases, the J end lost 4 bases, and 6 bases lay between the germline ends. Germline V lookup: CDR1 MDHEN, CDR2 SYDVKM. CDR3 nucleotides: TGTGCCAGCAGTTTTGTAGGCACCGGGGAGCTGTTTTTT. Translation gives CASSFVGTGELFF.

The genes are TRBV20-1 and TRBJ2-7, with a weak D call TRBD2 (6 bases). Per the germline V gene, CDR1 is DFQATT and CDR2 is SNEGSKA (reference sequence). The V end was cut by 5 bases, the J end by 2 bases, with 16 bases between. There are 14 residues in the CDR3. DNA for the CDR3: TGCAGTGCTCCCTCCCGGCGGGGAACCTACGAGCAGTACTTC. This codes for CSAPSRRGTYEQYF.

This chain connects TRBV15 to TRBJ1-2; D gene ambiguous. Germline loops: CDR1 LNHNV, CDR2 YYDKDF (reference sequence). The CDR3 is 14 residues long. V dropped 1 base and J dropped 0 bases, with 6 bases sitting between them. The CDR3 sequence is CATSRVAANYGYTF. As DNA, the CDR3 is TGTGCCACCAGCAGAGTGGCAGCTAACTATGGCTACACCTTC.

This clonotype appeared a few times. The chain combines TRBV6-2 or TRBV6-3 with TRBJ2-2; D unresolved. Trimming cost V 7 bases and J 0 bases, with 9 bases left between them. The germline gives CDR1 MNHEY, CDR2 SVGEGT. The CDR3 totals 14 residues. CDR3 sequence (DNA): TGTGCCAGCATTAGCCATTCGAACACCGGGGAGCTGTTTTTT. Protein product: CASISHSNTGELFF.

This clonotype was seen repeatedly, ten times or more. The rearrangement uses TRBV7-2 and TRBJ1-4, with 9 positions matching TRBD1. This CDR3 contains 17 residues. The trim removed 3 bases at V and 5 bases at J, leaving 10 bases unmatched. The germline CDR1 and CDR2 sequences are SGHTA and FQGNSA. CDR3 sequence: CASSFGTGPHSNEKLFF. CDR3 nucleotide sequence: TGTGCCAGCAGCTTTGGGACAGGGCCCCACTCGAATGAAAAACTGTTTTTT.

This clonotype occurred many times. The chain joins TRBV7-6 to TRBJ1-2, with D perhaps matching TRBD1 (5 bases). Germline V gene lookup returns CDR1 SGHVS and CDR2 FNYEAQ. The CDR3 has 13 amino acids. V was pared by 5 bases and J by 8 bases, with 15 bases between. The CDR3 DNA sequence: TGTGCCAGCAGCCCCAGGGAAATCGGCGGCTACACCTTC. As protein: CASSPREIGGYTF. Full variable domain (missing parts from reference TRBV7-6 and TRBJ1-2): GAGVSQSPRYKVTKRGQDVALRCDPISGHVSLYWYRQALGQGPEFLTYFNYEAQQDKSGLPNDRFSAERPEGSISTLTIQRTEQRDSAMYRCASSPREIGGYTFGSGTRLTVV.

Ten or more counts support this clonotype. The chain employs TRBV2 and TRBJ1-2; no firm D call. Trimming stripped 6 bases from V and 2 bases from J, with 7 bases between. The CDR3 is 12 amino acids. Germline loops: CDR1 SNHLY, CDR2 FYNNEI. The CDR3 DNA sequence: TGTGCCAGCAGCCAGGAGAACTATGGCTACACCTTC. The encoded protein is CASSQENYGYTF.

This clonotype came up many times. The chain carries TRBV29-1 and TRBJ1-1, with D possibly TRBD1 on 5 matching bases. Trimming shortened V by 6 bases and J by 1 base, and 24 bases separated the two germline ends. Per germline, CDR1 SQVTM and CDR2 ANQGSEA. CDR3 length: 17 amino acids. The CDR3 DNA follows: TGCAGCGTCCAATACCCGCGACAGCCCAGGGCGAACACTGAAGCTTTCTTT. It yields the protein CSVQYPRQPRANTEAFF. The entire variable domain, with the rest obtained from reference TRBV29-1 and TRBJ1-1, is as follows: SAVISQKPSRDICQRGTSLTIQCQVDSQVTMMFWYRQQPGQSLTLIATANQGSEATYESGFVIDKFPISRPNLTFSTLTVSNMSPEDSSIYLCSVQYPRQPRANTEAFFGQGTRLTVV.

The chain links TRBV10-1 to TRBJ1-1; no reliable D call. CDR1 WNHNN and CDR2 SYGVQD come from the germline V gene (reference sequence). V was trimmed by 0 bases and J by 6 bases, leaving 8 bases between them. The CDR3 sequence is 13 residues long. CDR3 sequence reads: CASSESGFPEAFF. CDR3 DNA sequence: TGCGCCAGCAGTGAGTCGGGGTTCCCTGAAGCTTTCTTT.